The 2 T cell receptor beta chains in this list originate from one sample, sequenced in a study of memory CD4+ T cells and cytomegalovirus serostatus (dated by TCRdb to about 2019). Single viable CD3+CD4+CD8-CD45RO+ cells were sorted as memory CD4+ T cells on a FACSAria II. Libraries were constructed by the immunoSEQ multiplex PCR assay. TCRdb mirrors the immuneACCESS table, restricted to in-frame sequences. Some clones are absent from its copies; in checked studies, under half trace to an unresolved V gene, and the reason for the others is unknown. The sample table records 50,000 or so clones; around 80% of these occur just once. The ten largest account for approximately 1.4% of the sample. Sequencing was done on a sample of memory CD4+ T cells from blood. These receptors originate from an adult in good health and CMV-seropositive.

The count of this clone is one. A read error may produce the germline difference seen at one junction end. CDR3 coding DNA: TGTGCTAGCAGCGGTGGAATTAATGAAAAACTGTTTTTT. This translates into CASSGGINEKLFF. The rearrangement joins TRBV7-7 to TRBJ1-4; D not resolved. Germline-derived CDR1 and CDR2 are SSHAT and FNYEAQ (reference sequence). The CDR3 contains 13 residues.

The CDR3 protein is CASSLGGSSYNEQFF. The CDR3, as DNA: TGTGCCAGCAGCTTAGGGGGGAGCTCCTACAATGAGCAGTTCTTC. This chain links TRBV11-2 with TRBJ2-1; D is tentatively TRBD1 or TRBD2 (5 bases each). Germline V gene data show CDR1 as SGHAT and CDR2 as FQNNGV. Trimming left V 1 base short and J 0 bases short, with 7 bases between. This CDR3 contains 15 residues.